The 27 T cell receptor beta chains below all came from one sample that was sequenced in a study of T-cell reconstitution after alpha-beta-depleted transplantation in children. Unique molecular identifiers were incorporated when the TCRbeta library was constructed. TCRdb redid the calling of the PCR reads with MiXCR, one entry per CDR3 protein. The table has about 250,000 distinct CDR3 sequences, roughly a quarter seen once. This specimen consisted of PBMCs, mostly from graft donor cells, obtained 360 days after TCRalphabeta/CD19-depleted stem cell transplant. The receptors originated from a female patient aged 2-9 years who had a stem cell transplant for congenital amegakaryocytic thrombocytopenia, so the T cells may come from the graft donor.

The V call is TRBV15, the J call TRBJ1-5; D is undetermined. In germline, CDR1 is LNHNV, CDR2 YYDKDF (reference sequence). Trimming took 0 bases from V and 2 from J, leaving 11 bases between them. The CDR3 is 16 residues long. DNA of the CDR3: TGTGCCACCAGCAGAGATTACGGAGTGGGCAATCAGCCCCAGCATTTT. Encoded protein: CATSRDYGVGNQPQHF.

The sample holds a few counts of this clonotype. The rearrangement uses TRBV6-1 and TRBJ2-6, with D tentatively TRBD2 (6 bases). Germline loops: CDR1 MNHNS, CDR2 SASEGT. The CDR3 runs 17 residues. Trimming shortened V by 4 bases and J by 3 bases, and 16 bases separated the two germline ends. The CDR3 nucleotides read TGTGCCAGCAGTGGGAGGGAATCATCATATGGGGCCAACGTCCTGACTTTC. Translation: CASSGRESSYGANVLTF.

This clonotype was detected a few times. V gene TRBV11-2 combines with J gene TRBJ2-7; D is unresolved. V was pared by 3 bases and J by 2 bases, with 5 bases between. Germline CDR1 SGHAT, CDR2 FQNNGV. This CDR3 has 12 amino acids. CDR3 coding DNA: TGTGCCAGCAGCTTCGGAGCCTACGAGCAGTACTTC. Residues: CASSFGAYEQYF.

The chain uses TRBV11-2 and TRBJ2-6, with a possible D match to TRBD1 (6 bases). There are 16 residues in the CDR3. V was shortened by 1 base and J by 4 bases, with 11 bases between the two germline ends. CDR1 SGHAT and CDR2 FQNNGV come from the germline V gene. DNA for the CDR3: TGTGCCAGCAGCTTAGCAGGGGCGGCCGGGGCCAACGTCCTGACTTTC. Residues: CASSLAGAAGANVLTF. Supplemented by reference TRBV11-2 and TRBJ2-6, the full variable domain reads EAGVAQSPRYKIIEKRQSVAFWCNPISGHATLYWYQQILGQGPKLLIQFQNNGVVDDSQLPKDRFSAERLKGVDSTLKIQPAKLEDSAVYLCASSLAGAAGANVLTFGAGSRLTVL.

This clonotype has only a few counts. The chain carries TRBV3-1 and TRBJ1-5; D gene unclear. The V and J ends lost 3 bases and 4 bases respectively, with 7 bases between them. The CDR3 has 13 residues. Looked up from germline, CDR1 is LGHDT and CDR2 is YNNKEL (reference sequence). The CDR3 here is CASSQGWNQPQHF. CDR3 bases: TGTGCCAGCAGCCAGGGTTGGAATCAGCCCCAGCATTTT.

The V gene is TRBV20-1, the J gene TRBJ1-1; 8 nucleotides line up with TRBD1. After removal of 6 bases from V and 4 bases from J, the junction contained 10 bases not matched to a gene. The germline V gene has CDR1 DFQATT and CDR2 SNEGSKA (reference sequence). The CDR3 length is 14 residues. This CDR3 reads CSATEQGAGTEAFF. CDR3 DNA sequence: TGCAGTGCAACGGAGCAGGGGGCCGGCACTGAAGCTTTCTTT.

As regards this clonotype: A much larger clonotype is one base distant, so this may be a read error. The CDR3 spells CASTQTGTEAYEQYF. As DNA, the CDR3 is TGTGCCAGCACTCAGACCGGGACAGAAGCCTACGAGCAGTACTTC. This chain connects TRBV6-2 or TRBV6-3 to TRBJ2-7; 7 bases are shared with TRBD1. The CDR3 totals 15 residues. Germline V gene data show CDR1 as MNHEY and CDR2 as SVGEGT. V trimming: 7 bases; J trimming: 2 bases; junction bases outside the gene matches: 11.

The chain links TRBV27 to TRBJ2-2; weak D call: TRBD1 (6 bases). V dropped 5 bases and J dropped 6 bases, with 19 bases sitting between them. The CDR3 covers 16 residues. Per germline, CDR1 MNHEY and CDR2 SMNVEV (reference sequence). The CDR3 loop reads CASSRTVGNNAGELFF. CDR3 bases: TGTGCCAGCAGTAGGACAGTGGGAAATAACGCCGGGGAGCTGTTTTTT.

This clonotype turned up a few times. The rearrangement links TRBV14 to TRBJ2-1; D gene unclear. The CDR3 runs to 13 residues. V lost 2 bases and J 4 bases, leaving 6 bases between the germline ends. CDR1 SGHDN and CDR2 FVKESK come from the germline V gene. In nucleotides, the CDR3 is TGTGCCAGCAGCCAACAAAGTTACAATGAGCAGTTCTTC. Amino acids: CASSQQSYNEQFF.

The chain recombines TRBV7-2 with TRBJ1-1, with D possibly being TRBD1 (5 bases). The CDR3 covers 14 residues. V was cut by 5 bases and J by 2 bases, with 12 bases left in between. Germline V lookup: CDR1 SGHTA, CDR2 FQGNSA. CDR3 sequence reads: CASSDATVNTEAFF. DNA for the CDR3: TGTGCCAGCAGCGACGCGACAGTAAACACTGAAGCTTTCTTT.

This clonotype appeared a few times. This chain links TRBV12-3 or TRBV12-4 with TRBJ2-7; no clear D. CDR3 size: 14 residues. Trimming stripped 4 bases from V and 0 bases from J, with 10 bases between. CDR3 sequence (DNA): TGTGCCAGCAGTTCCCCCCGCACCTCCTACGAGCAGTACTTC. This codes for CASSSPRTSYEQYF.

This clonotype was observed a handful of times. At one end, the junction sequence differs from germline, possibly due to a read error. The V call is TRBV5-1, the J call TRBJ2-3; 8 positions match TRBD1. CDR1 is SGHRS, CDR2 YFSETQ, per germline. The CDR3 spans 16 residues. CDR3 in amino acids: CASSLGLRGHQDTQYF. The CDR3 DNA is TGCGCCAGCAGTTTGGGACTCAGGGGGCATCAAGATACGCAGTATTTT.

This clonotype showed up just a few times. The chain recombines TRBV5-1 with TRBJ2-2; D possibly uses TRBD1 or TRBD2 (5 bases each). Germline CDR1 is SGHRS and CDR2 is YFSETQ. The CDR3 is 16 residues long. The V and J ends lost 0 bases and 4 bases respectively, with 13 bases between them. The DNA for the CDR3 is TGCGCCAGCAGCTTGGGGGACGGTCGTGGCACCGGGGAGCTGTTTTTT. This sequence encodes CASSLGDGRGTGELFF.

This clonotype was seen more than once but under ten times. The genes are TRBV6-2 or TRBV6-3 and TRBJ2-3, with TRBD2 identical over 13 bases. Germline V lookup: CDR1 MNHEY, CDR2 SVGEGT. V shed 6 bases, J shed 1 base, and the junction held 4 bases outside the gene matches. CDR3 length equals 16 residues. The CDR3 loop reads CASSHGLAGGTDTQYF. Written as DNA, the CDR3 is TGTGCCAGCAGCCACGGACTAGCGGGGGGCACAGATACGCAGTATTTT.

V is TRBV4-2 and J is TRBJ2-5; D remains ambiguous. The CDR3 length is 13 residues. Trimming took off 1 base at V and 4 bases at J, with 7 bases between the two ends. Looked up from germline, CDR1 is LGHNA and CDR2 is YNFKEQ. The CDR3 region has the DNA TGTGCCAGCAGCCAAGGTTGGGGAGAGACCCAGTACTTC. It translates to CASSQGWGETQYF.

This clonotype was picked up a small number of times. CDR3 protein: CASSQAGTGSNYGYTF. The CDR3 DNA reads TGTGCCAGCAGCCAGGCCGGGACAGGGTCTAACTATGGCTACACCTTC. The rearrangement links TRBV4-2 to TRBJ1-2, with 9 bases fitting TRBD1. Germline V gene data show CDR1 as LGHNA and CDR2 as YNFKEQ. This CDR3 is built from 16 residues. Unmatched junction bases numbered 5, after V lost 3 bases and J lost 0 bases.

In this sample, this clonotype turned up a few times. This chain connects TRBV5-1 to TRBJ1-1, with 9 bases aligning to TRBD1. V shed 2 bases and J 5 bases; nucleotides not matched to a gene: 4. Germline CDR1 SGHRS, CDR2 YFSETQ. The CDR3 length is 14 residues. CDR3 in amino acids: CASSFRQGVTEAFF. DNA for the CDR3: TGCGCCAGCAGCTTCCGACAGGGGGTGACTGAAGCTTTCTTT.

CDR3: CASSLGTGLVHTQYF. The CDR3 nucleotides read TGTGCCAGCAGCTTAGGCACGGGACTAGTTCATACGCAGTATTTT. This chain connects TRBV7-8 to TRBJ2-3; 8 nucleotides line up with TRBD2. The trim removed 1 base at V and 7 bases at J, leaving 7 bases unmatched. Germline CDR1 SGHVS, CDR2 FQNEAQ. The CDR3 is 15 residues long.

This clonotype was seen only a few times. The chain joins TRBV24-1 to TRBJ2-2; 11 bases are a match to TRBD2. In germline, CDR1 is KGHDR, CDR2 SFDVKD. The CDR3 sequence is 17 residues long. V trimming: 0 bases; J trimming: 4 bases; junction bases outside the gene matches: 3. CDR3 in amino acids: CATSDLDLAGGTGELFF. The CDR3 DNA is TGTGCCACCAGTGATTTGGATCTAGCGGGAGGCACCGGGGAGCTGTTTTTT.

The genes are TRBV6-2 or TRBV6-3 and TRBJ2-2, with 15 bases lining up with TRBD2. Looked up from germline, CDR1 is MNHEY and CDR2 is SVGEGT. V dropped 6 bases and J dropped 1; count of bases not matched to a gene: 9. The CDR3 covers 19 residues. Here the CDR3 reads CASSPGTSGRQLNTGELFF. The CDR3, as DNA: TGTGCCAGCAGCCCCGGGACTAGCGGGAGGCAATTGAACACCGGGGAGCTGTTTTTT.

The V gene is TRBV5-1, the J gene TRBJ2-5; TRBD2 agrees at 15 bases. This CDR3 has 17 residues. Germline-derived CDR1 and CDR2 are SGHRS and YFSETQ. The trim removed 1 base at V and 4 bases at J, leaving 5 bases unmatched. Written as DNA, the CDR3 is TGCGCCAGCAGCTTGAGTTCGGGACTAGCGGGAGGAGAGACCCAGTACTTC. Translated: CASSLSSGLAGGETQYF.

This clonotype was detected a few times. The chain is built from TRBV10-3 and TRBJ2-7; 10 positions match TRBD1. CDR3 size: 17 residues. Losses at the gene ends were 6 bases for V and 0 bases for J; bases not matched to a gene: 11. In germline, CDR1 is ENHRY, CDR2 SYGVKD. CDR3 DNA sequence: TGTGCCATCAGCAACCCCCGGACAGGGGGTCCCTCCTACGAGCAGTACTTC. Translated, it gives CAISNPRTGGPSYEQYF.

V and J are TRBV29-1 and TRBJ1-4, with 7 bases matching TRBD1. This CDR3 is 12 amino acids long. J gave up 8 bases and V 4 bases, and 4 bases lay outside the gene matches. The germline V gene encodes CDR1 SQVTM and CDR2 ANQGSEA. CDR3: CSVGQGEEKLFF. The CDR3 coding sequence is TGCAGCGTTGGGCAGGGGGAGGAAAAACTGTTTTTT.

The V call is TRBV24-1, the J call TRBJ2-5, with 10 nucleotides matching TRBD1. V was clipped by 5 bases and J by 5 bases; unmatched bases: 10. Germline CDR1 and CDR2: KGHDR and SFDVKD. CDR3 length: 16 amino acids. CDR3 in DNA: TGTGCCACCAGTGCTACCAGACAGGGGGCGCGGGAGACCCAGTACTTC. Protein: CATSATRQGARETQYF.

This clonotype showed up many times. The chain is built from TRBV12-3 or TRBV12-4 and TRBJ1-1, with unresolved D. V lost 1 base and J 3 bases, leaving 9 bases between the germline ends. The CDR3 covers 14 residues. CDR3 protein: CASSLGPGYTEAFF. In DNA, the CDR3 is TGTGCCAGCAGTTTAGGCCCCGGATACACTGAAGCTTTCTTT.

In its sample, this clonotype was seen a few times. The V gene is TRBV5-1, the J gene TRBJ1-2, with D possibly TRBD1 on 5 matching bases. CDR1 and CDR2 (germline): SGHRS, YFSETQ. V was pared by 0 bases and J by 7 bases, with 7 bases between. This CDR3 contains 12 residues. CDR3 in amino acids: CASSLGGSGYTF. The CDR3 coding sequence is TGCGCCAGCAGCTTGGGGGGCTCTGGCTACACCTTC. Drawing the rest from reference TRBV5-1 and TRBJ1-2, the complete variable domain is KAGVTQTPRYLIKTRGQQVTLSCSPISGHRSVSWYQQTPGQGLQFLFEYFSETQRNKGNFPGRFSGRQFSNSRSEMNVSTLELGDSALYLCASSLGGSGYTFGSGTRLTVV.

This clonotype was seen more than once but under ten times. V and J are TRBV12-3 or TRBV12-4 and TRBJ1-1, with no clear D. The CDR3 sequence is 11 residues long. V lost 7 bases to trimming and J lost 0 bases, with 3 bases between them. DNA of the CDR3: TGTGCCAGCACGGTGAACACTGAAGCTTTCTTT. This sequence encodes CASTVNTEAFF.